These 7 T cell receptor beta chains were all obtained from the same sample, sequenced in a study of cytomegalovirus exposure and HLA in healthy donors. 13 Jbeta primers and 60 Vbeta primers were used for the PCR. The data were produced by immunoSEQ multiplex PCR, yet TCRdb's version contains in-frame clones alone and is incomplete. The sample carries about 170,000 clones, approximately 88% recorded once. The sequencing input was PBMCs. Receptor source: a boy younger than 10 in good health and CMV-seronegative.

CDR3 nucleotide sequence: TGTGCCAGCAGCGTAGCTGGGACTAGCTCCTACGAGCAGTACTTC. Protein sequence: CASSVAGTSSYEQYF. This chain joins TRBV9 and TRBJ2-7; TRBD2 matches at 8 bases. This CDR3 has 15 residues. Trimming at V came to 0 bases and at J to 0 bases, leaving 2 bases not matched to a gene. Germline-derived CDR1 and CDR2 are SGDLS and YYNGEE. Filled out from reference TRBV9 and TRBJ2-7, the complete variable domain reads DSGVTQTPKHLITATGQRVTLRCSPRSGDLSVYWYQQSLDQGLQFLIQYYNGEERAKGNILERFSAQQFPDLHSELNLSSLELGDSALYFCASSVAGTSSYEQYFGPGTRLTVT.

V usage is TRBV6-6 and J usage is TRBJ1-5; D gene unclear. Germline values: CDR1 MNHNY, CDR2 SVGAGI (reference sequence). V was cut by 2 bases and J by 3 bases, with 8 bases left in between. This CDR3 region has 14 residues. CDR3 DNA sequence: TGTGCCAGCAGTTACCACCAGGACAATCAGCCCCAGCATTTT. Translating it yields CASSYHQDNQPQHF.

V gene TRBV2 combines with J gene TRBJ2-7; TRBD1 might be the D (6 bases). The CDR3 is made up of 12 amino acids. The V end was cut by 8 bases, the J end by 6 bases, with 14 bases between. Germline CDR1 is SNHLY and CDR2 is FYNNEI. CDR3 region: CASLLQGSEQYF. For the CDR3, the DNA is TGTGCCAGCTTACTTCAGGGGTCCGAGCAGTACTTC.

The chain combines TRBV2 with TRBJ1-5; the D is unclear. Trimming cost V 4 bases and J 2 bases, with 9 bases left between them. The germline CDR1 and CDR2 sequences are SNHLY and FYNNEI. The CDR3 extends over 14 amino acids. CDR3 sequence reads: CASSGGFRNQPQHF. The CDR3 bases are TGTGCCAGCAGTGGAGGGTTTCGCAATCAGCCCCAGCATTTT.

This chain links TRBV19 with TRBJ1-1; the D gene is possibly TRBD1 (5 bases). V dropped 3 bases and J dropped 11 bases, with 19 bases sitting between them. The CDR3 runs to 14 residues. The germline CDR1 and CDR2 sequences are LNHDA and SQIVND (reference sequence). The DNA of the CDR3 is TGTGCCAGTAGTATGAGCGGGCCCTTAGGGGATGCTTTCTTT. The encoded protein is CASSMSGPLGDAFF.

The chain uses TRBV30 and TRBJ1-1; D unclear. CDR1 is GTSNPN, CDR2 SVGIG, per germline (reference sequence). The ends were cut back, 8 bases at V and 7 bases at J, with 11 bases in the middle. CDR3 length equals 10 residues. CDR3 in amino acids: CAGCTIEAFF. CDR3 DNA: TGTGCCGGATGCACTATTGAAGCTTTCTTT.

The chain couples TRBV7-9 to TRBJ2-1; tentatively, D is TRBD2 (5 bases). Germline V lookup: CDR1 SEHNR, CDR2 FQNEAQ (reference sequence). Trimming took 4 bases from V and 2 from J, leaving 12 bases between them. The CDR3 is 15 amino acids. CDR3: CASSSPGFTYNEQFF. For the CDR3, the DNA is TGTGCCAGCAGCTCCCCGGGATTCACCTACAATGAGCAGTTCTTC.